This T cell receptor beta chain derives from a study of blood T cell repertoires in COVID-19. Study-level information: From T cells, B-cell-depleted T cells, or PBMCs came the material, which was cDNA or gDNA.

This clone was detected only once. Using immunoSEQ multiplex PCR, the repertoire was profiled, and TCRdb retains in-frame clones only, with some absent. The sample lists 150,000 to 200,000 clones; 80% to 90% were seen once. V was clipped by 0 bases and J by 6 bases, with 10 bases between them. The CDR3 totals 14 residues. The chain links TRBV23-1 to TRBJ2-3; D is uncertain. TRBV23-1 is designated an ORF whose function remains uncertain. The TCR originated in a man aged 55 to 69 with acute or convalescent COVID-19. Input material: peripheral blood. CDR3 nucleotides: TGCGCCAGCAGTCAATCGCTCTTCGGGGATACGCAGTATTTT. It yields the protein CASSQSLFGDTQYF.